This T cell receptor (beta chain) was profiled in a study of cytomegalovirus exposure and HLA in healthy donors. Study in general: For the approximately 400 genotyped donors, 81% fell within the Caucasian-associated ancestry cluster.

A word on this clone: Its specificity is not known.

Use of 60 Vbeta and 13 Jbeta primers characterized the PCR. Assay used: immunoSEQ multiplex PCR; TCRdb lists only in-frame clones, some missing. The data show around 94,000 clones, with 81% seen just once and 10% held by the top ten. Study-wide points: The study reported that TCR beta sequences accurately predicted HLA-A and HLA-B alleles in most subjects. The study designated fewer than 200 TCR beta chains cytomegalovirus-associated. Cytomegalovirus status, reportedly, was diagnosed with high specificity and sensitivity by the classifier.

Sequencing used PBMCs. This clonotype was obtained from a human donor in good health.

The CDR3 reads CASSLAGERQPQHF. The CDR3 DNA reads as TGTGCCAGCAGCTTAGCAGGGGAGCGCCAGCCCCAGCATTTT. The V call is TRBV11-2, the J call TRBJ1-5, with D possibly being TRBD1 (6 bases). With 1 base removed from V and 7 bases from J, the gap between germline ends came to 11 bases. The germline V gene encodes CDR1 SGHAT and CDR2 FQNNGV. CDR3 length equals 14 residues.